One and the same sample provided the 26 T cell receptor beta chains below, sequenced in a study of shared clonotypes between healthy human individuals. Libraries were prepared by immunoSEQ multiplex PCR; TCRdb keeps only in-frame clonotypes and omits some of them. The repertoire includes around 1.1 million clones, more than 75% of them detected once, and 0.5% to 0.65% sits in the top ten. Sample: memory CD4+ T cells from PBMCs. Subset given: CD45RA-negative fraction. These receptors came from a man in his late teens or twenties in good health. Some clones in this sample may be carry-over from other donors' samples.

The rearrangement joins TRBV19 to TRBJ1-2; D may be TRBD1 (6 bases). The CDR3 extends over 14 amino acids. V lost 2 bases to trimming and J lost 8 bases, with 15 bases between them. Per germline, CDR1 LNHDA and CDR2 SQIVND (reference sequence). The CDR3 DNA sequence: TGTGCCAGTAGTATACCCGGACAGATGAGGGGCTACACCTTC. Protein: CASSIPGQMRGYTF.

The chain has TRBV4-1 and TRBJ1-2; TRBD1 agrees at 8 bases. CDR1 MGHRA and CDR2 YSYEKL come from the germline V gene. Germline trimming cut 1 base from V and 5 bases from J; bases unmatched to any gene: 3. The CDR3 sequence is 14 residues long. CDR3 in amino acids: CASSQVGQGYGYTF. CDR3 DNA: TGCGCCAGCAGCCAAGTAGGACAGGGATATGGCTACACCTTC.

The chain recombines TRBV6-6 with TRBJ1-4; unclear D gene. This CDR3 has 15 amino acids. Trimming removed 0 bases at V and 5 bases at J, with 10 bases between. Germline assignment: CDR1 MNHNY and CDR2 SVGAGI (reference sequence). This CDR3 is CASSYSGPRNEKLFF. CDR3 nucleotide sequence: TGTGCCAGCAGTTACTCGGGCCCCAGAAATGAAAAACTGTTTTTT.

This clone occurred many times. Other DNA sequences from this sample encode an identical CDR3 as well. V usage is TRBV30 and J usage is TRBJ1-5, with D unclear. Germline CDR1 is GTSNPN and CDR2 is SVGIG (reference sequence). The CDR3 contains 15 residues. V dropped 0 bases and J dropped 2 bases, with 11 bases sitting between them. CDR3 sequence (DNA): TGTGCCTGGAGTGTACCCATATCAGGCAATCAGCCCCAGCATTTT. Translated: CAWSVPISGNQPQHF.

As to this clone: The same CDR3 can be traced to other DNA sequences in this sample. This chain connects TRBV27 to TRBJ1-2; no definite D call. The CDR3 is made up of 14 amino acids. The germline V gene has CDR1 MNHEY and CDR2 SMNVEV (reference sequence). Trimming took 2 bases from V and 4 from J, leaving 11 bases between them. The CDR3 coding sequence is TGTGCCAGCAGTTTAGGTGGTTTACCCTATGGCTACACCTTC. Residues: CASSLGGLPYGYTF.

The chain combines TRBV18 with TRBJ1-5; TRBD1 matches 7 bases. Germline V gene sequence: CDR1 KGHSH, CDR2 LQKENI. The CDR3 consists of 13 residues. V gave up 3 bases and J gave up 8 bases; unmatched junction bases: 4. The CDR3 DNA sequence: TGTGCCAGCTCACCCGACAGGGTTGAGCCCCAGCATTTT. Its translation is CASSPDRVEPQHF.

CDR3 region: CASSLDGPDQPQHF. The CDR3 DNA is TGTGCCAGCAGCTTAGATGGGCCGGATCAGCCCCAGCATTTT. The chain couples TRBV11-2 to TRBJ1-5; the D is unclear. Germline CDR1 SGHAT, CDR2 FQNNGV. The CDR3 totals 14 residues. V was clipped by 0 bases and J by 5 bases, with 8 bases between them.

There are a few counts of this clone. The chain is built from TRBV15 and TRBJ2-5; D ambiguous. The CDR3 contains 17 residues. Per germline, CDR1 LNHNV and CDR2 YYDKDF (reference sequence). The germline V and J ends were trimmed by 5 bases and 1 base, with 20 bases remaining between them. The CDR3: CATSVEEYLLGQETQYF. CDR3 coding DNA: TGTGCCACCAGCGTAGAGGAGTATTTGTTGGGCCAAGAGACCCAGTACTTC.

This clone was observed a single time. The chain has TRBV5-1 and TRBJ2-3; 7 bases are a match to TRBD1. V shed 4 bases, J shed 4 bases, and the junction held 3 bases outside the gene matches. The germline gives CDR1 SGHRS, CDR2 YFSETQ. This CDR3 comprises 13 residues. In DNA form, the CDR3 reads TGCGCCAGCAGCGTGACAGGGCCAGATACGCAGTATTTT. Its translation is CASSVTGPDTQYF.

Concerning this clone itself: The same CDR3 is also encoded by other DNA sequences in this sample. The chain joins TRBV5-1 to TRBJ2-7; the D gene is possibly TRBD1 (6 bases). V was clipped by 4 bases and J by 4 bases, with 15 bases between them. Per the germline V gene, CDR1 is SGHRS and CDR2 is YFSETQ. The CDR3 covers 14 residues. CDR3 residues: CASSPPGQVYEQYF. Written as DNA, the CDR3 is TGCGCCAGCAGCCCCCCGGGACAAGTATACGAGCAGTACTTC.

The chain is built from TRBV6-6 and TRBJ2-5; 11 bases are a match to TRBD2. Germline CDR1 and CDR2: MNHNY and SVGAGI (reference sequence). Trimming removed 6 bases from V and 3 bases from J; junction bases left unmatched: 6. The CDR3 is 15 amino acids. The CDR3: CASSRLAGREETQYF. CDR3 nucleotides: TGTGCCAGCAGCCGACTAGCGGGACGGGAAGAGACCCAGTACTTC.

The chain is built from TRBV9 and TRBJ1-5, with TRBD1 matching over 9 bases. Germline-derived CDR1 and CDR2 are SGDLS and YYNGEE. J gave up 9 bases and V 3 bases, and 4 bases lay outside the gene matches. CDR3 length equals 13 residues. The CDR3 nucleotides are TGTGCCAGCAGCGCAACAGGGGGCTGGCCCCAGCATTTT. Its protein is CASSATGGWPQHF.

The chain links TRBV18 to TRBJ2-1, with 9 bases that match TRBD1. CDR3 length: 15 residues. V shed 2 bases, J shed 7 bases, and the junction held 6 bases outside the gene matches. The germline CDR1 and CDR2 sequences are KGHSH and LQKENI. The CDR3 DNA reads TGTGCCAGCTCACCATTAAGACAGGGGGAGAATGAGCAGTTCTTC. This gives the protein CASSPLRQGENEQFF.

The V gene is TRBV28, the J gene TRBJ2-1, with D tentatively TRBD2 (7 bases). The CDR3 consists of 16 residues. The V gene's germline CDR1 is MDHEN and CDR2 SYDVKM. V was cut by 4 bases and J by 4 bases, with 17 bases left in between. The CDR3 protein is CASSYFGGARYNEQFF. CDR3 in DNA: TGTGCCAGCAGTTACTTTGGGGGGGCGCGTTACAATGAGCAGTTCTTC.

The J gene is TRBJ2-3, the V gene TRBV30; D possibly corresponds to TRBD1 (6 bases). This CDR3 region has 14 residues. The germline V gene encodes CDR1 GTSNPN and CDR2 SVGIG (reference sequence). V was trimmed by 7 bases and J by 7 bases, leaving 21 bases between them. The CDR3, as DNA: TGTGCCTTCTGGACGGAGGACAGTGGGCATACGCAGTATTTT. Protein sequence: CAFWTEDSGHTQYF. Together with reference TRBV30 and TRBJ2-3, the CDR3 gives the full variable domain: SQTIHQWPATLVQPVGSPLSLECTVEGTSNPNLYWYRQAAGRGLQLLFYSVGIGQISSEVPQNLSASRPQDRQFILSSKKLLLSDSGFYLCAFWTEDSGHTQYFGPGTRLTVL.

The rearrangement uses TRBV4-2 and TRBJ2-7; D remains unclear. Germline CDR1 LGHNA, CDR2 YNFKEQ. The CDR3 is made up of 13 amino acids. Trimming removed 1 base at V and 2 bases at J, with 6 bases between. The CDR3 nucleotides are TGTGCCAGCAGCCAAGTGCAGGCCTACGAGCAGTACTTC. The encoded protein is CASSQVQAYEQYF.

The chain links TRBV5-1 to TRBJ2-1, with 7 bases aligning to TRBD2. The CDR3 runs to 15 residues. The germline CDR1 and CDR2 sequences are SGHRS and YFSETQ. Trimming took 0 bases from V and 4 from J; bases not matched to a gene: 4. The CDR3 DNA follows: TGCGCCAGCAGCTTGGAGACTAGCCGTTACAATGAGCAGTTCTTC. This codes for CASSLETSRYNEQFF.

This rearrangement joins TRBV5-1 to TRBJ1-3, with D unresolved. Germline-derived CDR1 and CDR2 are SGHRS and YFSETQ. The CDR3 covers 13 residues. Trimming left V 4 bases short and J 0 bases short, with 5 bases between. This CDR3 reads CASSDNSGNTIYF. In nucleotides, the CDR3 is TGCGCCAGCAGCGATAACTCTGGAAACACCATATATTTT.

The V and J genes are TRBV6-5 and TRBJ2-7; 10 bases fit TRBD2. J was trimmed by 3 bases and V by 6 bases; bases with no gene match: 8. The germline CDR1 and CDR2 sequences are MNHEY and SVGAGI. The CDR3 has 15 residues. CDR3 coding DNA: TGTGCCAGCAGCCCACGGTCTAGCGGGAGCTACGAGCAGTACTTC. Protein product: CASSPRSSGSYEQYF.

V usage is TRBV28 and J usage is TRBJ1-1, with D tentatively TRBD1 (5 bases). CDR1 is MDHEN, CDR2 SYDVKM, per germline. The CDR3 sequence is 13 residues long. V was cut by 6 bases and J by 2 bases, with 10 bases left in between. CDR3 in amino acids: CASRWDPNTEAFF. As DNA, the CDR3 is TGTGCCAGCAGGTGGGACCCTAACACTGAAGCTTTCTTT.

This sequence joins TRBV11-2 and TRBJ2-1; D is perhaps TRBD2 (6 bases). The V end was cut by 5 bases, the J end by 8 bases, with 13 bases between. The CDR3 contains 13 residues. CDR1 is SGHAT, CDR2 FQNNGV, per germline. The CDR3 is CASSPLAGHEQFF. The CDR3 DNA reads TGTGCCAGCAGCCCACTGGCGGGGCATGAGCAGTTCTTC.

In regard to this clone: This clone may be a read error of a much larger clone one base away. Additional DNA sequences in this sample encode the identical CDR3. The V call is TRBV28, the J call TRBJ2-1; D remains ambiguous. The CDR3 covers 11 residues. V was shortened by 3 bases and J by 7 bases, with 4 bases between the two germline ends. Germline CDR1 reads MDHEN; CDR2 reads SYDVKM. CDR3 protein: CASSFENEQFF. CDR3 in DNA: TGTGCCAGCAGTTTTGAAAATGAGCAGTTCTTC.

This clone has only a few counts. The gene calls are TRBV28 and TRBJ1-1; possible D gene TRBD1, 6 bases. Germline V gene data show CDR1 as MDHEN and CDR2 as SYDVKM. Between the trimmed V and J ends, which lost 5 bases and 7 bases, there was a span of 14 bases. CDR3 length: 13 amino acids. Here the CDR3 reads CASSGQNTIEAFF. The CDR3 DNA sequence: TGTGCCAGCAGTGGACAGAATACCATTGAAGCTTTCTTT.

The CDR3 spells CASSLNMDSHDTEAFF. The CDR3 DNA is TGTGCCAGCAGTTTAAATATGGACAGCCACGACACTGAAGCTTTCTTT. This chain links TRBV28 with TRBJ1-1, with D possibly matching TRBD1 (6 bases). The V and J ends lost 2 bases and 3 bases respectively, with 16 bases between them. The CDR3 covers 16 residues. Germline V gene data show CDR1 as MDHEN and CDR2 as SYDVKM.

The CDR3 bases are TGTGCCAGCAGTCCCATGACTCCTTCGACGAGATACGAGCAGTACTTC. As protein: CASSPMTPSTRYEQYF. V gene TRBV27 combines with J gene TRBJ2-7; D is ambiguous. V gave up 5 bases and J gave up 4 bases, with 21 bases separating them. CDR1 and CDR2 from the germline V gene are MNHEY and SMNVEV (reference sequence). The CDR3 runs 16 residues.

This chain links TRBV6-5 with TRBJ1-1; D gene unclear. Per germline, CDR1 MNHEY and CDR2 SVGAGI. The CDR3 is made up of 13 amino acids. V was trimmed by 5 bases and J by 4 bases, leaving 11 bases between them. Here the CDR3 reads CASSDTSGTEAFF. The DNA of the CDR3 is TGTGCCAGCAGTGACACTTCGGGCACTGAAGCTTTCTTT.